Sequencing of this TCR beta chain was carried out in a study of blood T cell repertoires in COVID-19. The overall study: COVID-19 samples from acute and convalescent phases originated in the United States, Italy and Spain. Sources were T cells, B-cell-depleted T cells, or PBMCs; the material itself was cDNA or gDNA.

As originally analysed: Using reference gene primer amplification, nucleated cell counts were estimated. Here immunoSEQ multiplex PCR was the method, and the copy in TCRdb shows in-frame clones only, minus some. V and J calls and clone size are as listed in that table; D and trimming were resolved from the DNA. The table records over 65,000 clones, approximately 92% of them present only once. V was cut by 4 bases and J by 1 base, with 11 bases left in between. The germline V gene has CDR1 SGHNT and CDR2 YYREEE (reference sequence). This CDR3 spans 14 amino acids. The sequence was obtained from an elderly woman with acute or convalescent COVID-19. V gene TRBV5-4 combines with J gene TRBJ1-2; no definite D call. Specimen: peripheral blood. CDR3 sequence reads: CASSPARGNYGYTF. Written as DNA, the CDR3 is TGTGCCAGCAGCCCTGCACGGGGTAACTATGGCTACACCTTC.